Listed below are T cell receptor beta chains from one sample, sequenced in a study of metastatic and nonmetastatic thyroid tumors. TCRdb re-called the PCR reads via MiXCR. The sample contains approximately 40,000 clones, about 20% of which appear only once. The specimen sequenced was blood. These receptors all stem from a female donor with papillary thyroid cancer or a benign thyroid nodule (not recorded which). Some clones in this sample may be carry-over from other donors' samples. The CDR3 runs from the conserved cysteine through the conserved F or W. Fields, in order: D gene, clone size, V gene, J gene, CDR3 protein, CDR3 DNA. D genes are given only for firm matches. Expanded clones are given a class, and other clones once, few, many or no size at all.

D gene: TRBD2; clone size: few; V gene: TRBV6-2/TRBV6-3; J gene: TRBJ2-3; CDR3 protein: CASSSPTSGNTDTQYF; CDR3 DNA: TGTGCCAGCAGTTCGCCAACTAGCGGGAATACAGATACGCAGTATTTT
D gene: .; clone size: once; V gene: TRBV5-1; J gene: TRBJ2-7; CDR3 protein: CASRPGTGYTYEQYF; CDR3 DNA: TGCGCCAGCAGACCGGGGACTGGTTATACCTACGAGCAGTACTTC
D gene: .; clone size: .; V gene: TRBV28; J gene: TRBJ1-1; CDR3 protein: CASSIETAPNTEAFF; CDR3 DNA: TGTGCCAGCAGTATAGAGACCGCCCCGAACACTGAAGCTTTCTTT
D gene: .; clone size: many; V gene: TRBV5-6; J gene: TRBJ2-7; CDR3 protein: CASSLNPGQPYEQYF; CDR3 DNA: TGTGCCAGCAGCTTGAACCCGGGACAACCCTACGAGCAGTACTTC
D gene: TRBD1; clone size: many; V gene: TRBV5-8; J gene: TRBJ1-2; CDR3 protein: CASSEGQLYGYTF; CDR3 DNA: TGTGCCAGCAGCGAGGGACAGCTCTATGGCTACACCTTC
D gene: .; clone size: few; V gene: TRBV12-3/TRBV12-4; J gene: TRBJ1-5; CDR3 protein: CASSLHTVSNQPQHF; CDR3 DNA: TGCGCCAGCAGTTTGCATACAGTTAGCAATCAGCCCCAGCATTTT
D gene: .; clone size: medium-sized; V gene: TRBV12-3/TRBV12-4; J gene: TRBJ2-5; CDR3 protein: CASSLQYQETQYF; CDR3 DNA: TGTGCCAGCAGTTTACAGTACCAAGAGACCCAGTACTTC
D gene: TRBD1; clone size: .; V gene: TRBV12-3/TRBV12-4; J gene: TRBJ2-7; CDR3 protein: CASRTDRGGREQYF; CDR3 DNA: TGTGCCAGCAGAACGGACAGGGGAGGGCGCGAGCAGTACTTC
D gene: .; clone size: .; V gene: TRBV6-5; J gene: TRBJ1-2; CDR3 protein: CDSSSTGAQYTF; CDR3 DNA: TGTGACAGCAGTTCTACAGGCGCACAGTACACCTTC
D gene: .; clone size: few; V gene: TRBV6-1; J gene: TRBJ2-5; CDR3 protein: CASQTGPKHKETQYF; CDR3 DNA: TGTGCCAGCCAAACCGGACCGAAGCATAAAGAGACCCAGTACTTC
D gene: .; clone size: many; V gene: TRBV19; J gene: TRBJ1-1; CDR3 protein: CASSPGRGTEAFF; CDR3 DNA: TGTGCCAGTAGTCCAGGGAGGGGCACTGAAGCTTTCTTT
D gene: .; clone size: .; V gene: TRBV5-1; J gene: TRBJ1-1; CDR3 protein: CASSKDGVNTEAFF; CDR3 DNA: TGCGCCAGCAGCAAGGACGGAGTAAACACTGAAGCTTTCTTT
D gene: .; clone size: .; V gene: TRBV6-1; J gene: TRBJ2-7; CDR3 protein: CASREWPGRIHEQYF; CDR3 DNA: TGTGCCAGCAGGGAGTGGCCGGGGCGGATCCACGAGCAGTACTTC
D gene: .; clone size: medium-sized; V gene: TRBV6-1; J gene: TRBJ1-2; CDR3 protein: CASSEGQPYYGYTF; CDR3 DNA: TGTGCCAGCAGTGAGGGCCAGCCTTACTATGGCTACACCTTC
D gene: .; clone size: few; V gene: TRBV6-1; J gene: TRBJ2-7; CDR3 protein: CASSGSLLPYEQYF; CDR3 DNA: TGTGCCAGCAGCGGATCCTTACTACCCTACGAGCAGTACTTC
D gene: .; clone size: few; V gene: TRBV6-5; J gene: TRBJ2-1; CDR3 protein: CASITLGISYNEQFF; CDR3 DNA: TGTGCCAGCATTACTCTAGGGATCTCCTACAATGAGCAGTTCTTC
D gene: TRBD2; clone size: few; V gene: TRBV2; J gene: TRBJ2-3; CDR3 protein: CAASGSPSSTDTQYF; CDR3 DNA: TGTGCCGCTAGCGGGAGTCCCTCCAGCACAGATACGCAGTATTTT
D gene: .; clone size: many; V gene: TRBV29-1; J gene: TRBJ2-7; CDR3 protein: CSVEAGQGLIYEQYF; CDR3 DNA: TGCAGCGTTGAAGCAGGGCAGGGGCTTATCTACGAGCAGTACTTC
D gene: .; clone size: many; V gene: TRBV12-3/TRBV12-4; J gene: TRBJ2-6; CDR3 protein: CASSSSSGANVLTF; CDR3 DNA: TGTGCCAGCAGTTCGAGCTCGGGGGCCAACGTCCTGACTTTC
D gene: .; clone size: many; V gene: TRBV3-1; J gene: TRBJ1-5; CDR3 protein: CASSTGRQPQHF; CDR3 DNA: TGTGCCAGCAGCACGGGACGACAGCCCCAGCATTTT
D gene: .; clone size: .; V gene: TRBV6-1; J gene: TRBJ1-2; CDR3 protein: CASNRGGDYGYTF; CDR3 DNA: TGTGCCAGCAACCGGGGGGGAGACTATGGCTACACCTTC
D gene: .; clone size: .; V gene: TRBV6-1; J gene: TRBJ2-5; CDR3 protein: CASRKVAETQYF; CDR3 DNA: TGTGCCAGCAGAAAAGTAGCTGAGACCCAGTACTTC
D gene: .; clone size: .; V gene: TRBV5-4; J gene: TRBJ1-4; CDR3 protein: CASSFNRALDEKLFF; CDR3 DNA: TGTGCCAGCAGCTTCAACAGGGCTCTGGACGAAAAACTGTTTTTT
D gene: TRBD1; clone size: .; V gene: TRBV4-1; J gene: TRBJ2-3; CDR3 protein: CAISHGQGPRNTQYF; CDR3 DNA: TGCGCCATTAGCCACGGACAGGGCCCCAGGAATACGCAGTATTTT
D gene: TRBD1; clone size: few; V gene: TRBV5-8; J gene: TRBJ1-5; CDR3 protein: CASSTRQGGQPQHF; CDR3 DNA: TGTGCCAGCAGCACCCGACAGGGAGGTCAGCCCCAGCATTTT
D gene: TRBD1; clone size: few; V gene: TRBV10-3; J gene: TRBJ1-5; CDR3 protein: CAISTGDSNEPEHF; CDR3 DNA: TGTGCCATCAGTACAGGGGACAGCAATGAGCCCGAGCATTTT
D gene: .; clone size: .; V gene: TRBV5-1; J gene: TRBJ2-5; CDR3 protein: CASSFPQETQYF; CDR3 DNA: TGCGCCAGCAGCTTTCCCCAAGAGACCCAGTACTTC
D gene: TRBD1; clone size: many; V gene: TRBV6-6; J gene: TRBJ2-6; CDR3 protein: CASRQLLTGVGGANVLTF; CDR3 DNA: TGTGCCAGCAGGCAGCTACTGACAGGGGTTGGTGGGGCCAACGTCCTGACTTTC
D gene: .; clone size: many; V gene: TRBV5-1; J gene: TRBJ2-2; CDR3 protein: CASSLDHTGELFF; CDR3 DNA: TGCGCCAGCAGCCTTGACCACACCGGGGAGCTGTTTTTT
D gene: TRBD2; clone size: .; V gene: TRBV18; J gene: TRBJ2-7; CDR3 protein: CASSLAGDEQYF; CDR3 DNA: TGTGCCAGCTCACTAGCGGGAGACGAGCAGTACTTC
D gene: TRBD2; clone size: many; V gene: TRBV20-1; J gene: TRBJ2-1; CDR3 protein: CSASPLAGVGNEQFF; CDR3 DNA: TGCAGTGCTAGCCCCCTTGCGGGAGTGGGGAATGAGCAGTTCTTC
D gene: .; clone size: .; V gene: TRBV5-6; J gene: TRBJ1-2; CDR3 protein: CASSFDHNYGCTF; CDR3 DNA: TGTGCCAGCAGCTTCGACCATAACTATGGCTGCACCTTC
D gene: .; clone size: few; V gene: TRBV3-1; J gene: TRBJ2-1; CDR3 protein: CASSPPVGRGQSHEQFF; CDR3 DNA: TGTGCCAGCAGCCCCCCGGTTGGGCGGGGACAGTCTCATGAGCAGTTCTTC
D gene: .; clone size: many; V gene: TRBV20-1; J gene: TRBJ2-1; CDR3 protein: CSARDLQDYNEQFF; CDR3 DNA: TGCAGTGCTAGAGATTTGCAGGACTACAATGAGCAGTTCTTC
D gene: TRBD1; clone size: .; V gene: TRBV12-3/TRBV12-4; J gene: TRBJ2-5; CDR3 protein: CASRATGGKTQHF; CDR3 DNA: TGTGCCAGCAGGGCAACAGGGGGTAAGACCCAGCACTTC
D gene: .; clone size: few; V gene: TRBV6-1; J gene: TRBJ2-2; CDR3 protein: CASRARFGSTGQLFF; CDR3 DNA: TGTGCCAGCAGGGCCAGGTTCGGGAGCACCGGGCAGCTGTTTTTT
D gene: TRBD2; clone size: .; V gene: TRBV4-2; J gene: TRBJ2-3; CDR3 protein: CAISQDTSGSGDTQYF; CDR3 DNA: TGTGCCATCAGCCAGGATACTAGCGGGAGCGGAGATACGCAGTATTTT
D gene: .; clone size: medium-sized; V gene: TRBV6-1; J gene: TRBJ2-1; CDR3 protein: CASLNSGSSYNEQFF; CDR3 DNA: TGTGCCAGTCTAAACAGCGGTAGCTCCTACAATGAGCAGTTCTTC
D gene: TRBD1; clone size: .; V gene: TRBV6-1; J gene: TRBJ2-2; CDR3 protein: CATTFGTATGELFF; CDR3 DNA: TGTGCAACTACTTTCGGGACAGCGACCGGGGAGCTGTTTTTT
D gene: TRBD2; clone size: .; V gene: TRBV7-8; J gene: TRBJ2-3; CDR3 protein: CASSLEWDYLSGTQYF; CDR3 DNA: TGTGCCAGCAGCTTAGAATGGGACTATCTTAGCGGGACGCAGTATTTT